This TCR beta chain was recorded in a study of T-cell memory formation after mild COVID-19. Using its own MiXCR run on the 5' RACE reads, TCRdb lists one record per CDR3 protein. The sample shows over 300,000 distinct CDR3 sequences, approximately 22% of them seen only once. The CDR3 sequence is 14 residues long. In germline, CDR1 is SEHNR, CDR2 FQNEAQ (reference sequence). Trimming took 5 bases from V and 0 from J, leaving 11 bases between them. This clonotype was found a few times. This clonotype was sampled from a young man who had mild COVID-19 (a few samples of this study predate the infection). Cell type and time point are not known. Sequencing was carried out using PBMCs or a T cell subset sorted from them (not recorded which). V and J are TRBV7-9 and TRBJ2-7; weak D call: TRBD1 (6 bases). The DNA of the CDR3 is TGTGCCAGCAGCGCCGACAGGAGCTCCTACGAGCAGTACGTC. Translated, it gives CASSADRSSYEQYV.